This entry features one T cell receptor (beta chain) sequence. Methods used by the authors: Estimation of nucleated cell counts relied on the amplification of reference gene primers. Sequencing was performed with immunoSEQ multiplex PCR; in TCRdb, only in-frame clones are kept and a portion is missing. V and J calls and clone size are given by that table; D and trimming were obtained from the DNA. The data hold 50,000 to 65,000 clones, with more than 80% observed a single time. The data derive from a study of blood T cell repertoires in COVID-19. Whole-study context: Donors in the United States, Italy and Spain gave samples during acute or convalescent COVID-19.

The sample comprised peripheral blood. The clonotype comes from a human donor in a cohort sampled during active COVID-19.

This chain's CDR3 is CASSYSRATANQPQHF. CDR3 nucleotides: TGTGCCAGCAGTTACTCGAGGGCAACCGCAAATCAGCCCCAGCATTTT. This chain connects TRBV6-5 to TRBJ1-5; D uncertain. Germline V gives CDR1 MNHEY, CDR2 SVGAGI. The V and J ends lost 0 bases and 4 bases respectively, with 13 bases between them. This CDR3 spans 16 amino acids.